Included here is one TCR beta chain sequence, with context. The CDR3 runs 15 residues. Germline V gene data show CDR1 as KGHDR and CDR2 as SFDVKD. Losses at the gene ends were 10 bases for V and 0 bases for J; bases not matched to a gene: 7. The data originate from a study of blood T cell repertoires in COVID-19. Study overall: The analysed material was cDNA or gDNA that came from T cells, B-cell-depleted T cells, or PBMCs.

TCRdb's copy holds only in-frame clones and misses some; the assay was immunoSEQ multiplex PCR. The table includes 320,000 or so clones, about 87% detected once. Recovered participants had two consecutive negative NP/OP PCR tests, healthcare professional clearance, or symptom resolution. The receptor comes from a man aged 25 to 40 who had recovered from COVID-19. The rearrangement joins TRBV24-1 to TRBJ1-1, with 10 bases lining up with TRBD1. Sequencing used PBMCs or T cells enriched from blood (not recorded which). This CDR3 is CATPGTGEVNTEAFF. The CDR3 DNA is TGTGCCACACCCGGGACAGGGGAGGTGAACACTGAAGCTTTCTTT.